This passage covers 3 T cell receptor beta chains from one sample sequenced in a study of blood T cell repertoires in COVID-19. Sequencing was performed with immunoSEQ multiplex PCR; in TCRdb, only in-frame clones are kept and a portion is missing. The sample shows some 210,000 clones, over 75% of them seen only once. The sequenced material came from PBMCs or T cells enriched from blood (not recorded which). All receptors come from a man in his forties who had recovered from COVID-19.

The chain combines TRBV9 with TRBJ2-1; D might be TRBD1 (6 bases). CDR3 length: 13 amino acids. Trimming took 3 bases from V and 7 from J, leaving 11 bases between them. Germline assignment: CDR1 SGDLS and CDR2 YYNGEE. Written as DNA, the CDR3 is TGTGCCAGCAGCGGAACTCAGGGGAATGAGCAGTTCTTC. Protein product: CASSGTQGNEQFF. Supplemented by reference TRBV9 and TRBJ2-1, the full variable domain reads DSGVTQTPKHLITATGQRVTLRCSPRSGDLSVYWYQQSLDQGLQFLIQYYNGEERAKGNILERFSAQQFPDLHSELNLSSLELGDSALYFCASSGTQGNEQFFGPGTRLTVL.

For the CDR3, the DNA is TGCGCCAGCAGCCAAGATGTAATGGGGCTGTGGCAGCCCCAGCATTTT. Translated: CASSQDVMGLWQPQHF. V usage is TRBV4-1 and J usage is TRBJ1-5; TRBD1 is a possible D gene (5 bases). This CDR3 is built from 16 residues. Trimming pared 0 bases from V and 7 bases from J, leaving 16 bases between. Germline V lookup: CDR1 MGHRA, CDR2 YSYEKL.

This rearrangement joins TRBV19 to TRBJ2-1; D perhaps matches TRBD1 (6 bases). This CDR3 contains 14 residues. Germline V gene sequence: CDR1 LNHDA, CDR2 SQIVND (reference sequence). Trimming took 10 bases from V and 6 from J, leaving 19 bases between them. CDR3 protein: CATMMTGRVNEQFF. The CDR3, as DNA: TGTGCCACTATGATGACAGGTAGGGTCAATGAGCAGTTCTTC.